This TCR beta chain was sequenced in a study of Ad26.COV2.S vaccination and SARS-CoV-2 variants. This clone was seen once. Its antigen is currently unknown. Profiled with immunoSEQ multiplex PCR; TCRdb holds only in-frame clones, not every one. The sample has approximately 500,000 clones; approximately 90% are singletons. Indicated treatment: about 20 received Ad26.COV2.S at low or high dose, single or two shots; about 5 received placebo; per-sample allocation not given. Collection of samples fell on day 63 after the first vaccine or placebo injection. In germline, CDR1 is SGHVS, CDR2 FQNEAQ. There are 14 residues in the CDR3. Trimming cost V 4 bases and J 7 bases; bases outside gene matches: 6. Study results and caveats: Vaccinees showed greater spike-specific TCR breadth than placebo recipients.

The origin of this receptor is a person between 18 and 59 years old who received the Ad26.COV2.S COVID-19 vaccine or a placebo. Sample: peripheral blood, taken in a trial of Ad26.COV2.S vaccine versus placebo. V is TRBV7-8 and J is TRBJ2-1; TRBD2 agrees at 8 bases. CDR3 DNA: TGTGCCAGCAGCTGGGGACTAGTGGAGAATGAGCAGTTCTTC. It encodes CASSWGLVENEQFF.